The 19 T cell receptor beta chains listed next were all sequenced from one sample in a study of blood T cell repertoires in COVID-19. Method: immunoSEQ multiplex PCR; TCRdb's copy keeps in-frame clones and lacks some. This repertoire shows roughly 500,000 clones, approximately 87% found once; its top ten account for roughly 1.9%. The sample comprised PBMCs or T cells enriched from blood (not recorded which). The receptor set was obtained from a woman aged 40 to 50 who had recovered from COVID-19.

The chain uses TRBV6-5 and TRBJ1-2, with 10 bases matching TRBD1. The J segment lost 4 bases and the V segment lost 4 bases, leaving 9 bases of the junction unmatched. Germline lookup yields CDR1 MNHEY and CDR2 SVGAGI. The CDR3 consists of 16 residues. CDR3 loop: CASSFDQDRGSYGYTF. The CDR3 DNA follows: TGTGCCAGCAGTTTCGACCAGGACAGGGGGTCCTATGGCTACACCTTC.

CDR3 sequence (DNA): TGCGCCAGCAGCCCGACCACAGAGAACACTGAAGCTTTCTTT. It encodes CASSPTTENTEAFF. This chain uses TRBV10-1 with TRBJ1-1; no reliable D call. The germline V gene has CDR1 WNHNN and CDR2 SYGVQD (reference sequence). The CDR3 sequence is 14 residues long. V shed 6 bases and J shed 1 base, with 12 bases lying between them.

V is TRBV7-6 and J is TRBJ2-1; 8 bases match TRBD2. Germline-derived CDR1 and CDR2 are SGHVS and FNYEAQ. J was trimmed by 4 bases and V by 1 base; bases with no gene match: 3. The CDR3 runs to 15 residues. The CDR3 DNA is TGTGCCAGCAGCTTAGGGAGCGGGGGATACAATGAGCAGTTCTTC. Its protein is CASSLGSGGYNEQFF.

The chain carries TRBV7-9 and TRBJ1-4; D gene unclear. CDR1 is SEHNR, CDR2 FQNEAQ, per germline (reference sequence). V gave up 3 bases and J gave up 6 bases, with 11 bases separating them. The CDR3 is 14 residues long. The CDR3 spells CASSFSGPYEKLFF. The CDR3, as DNA: TGTGCCAGCAGCTTCAGCGGGCCATATGAAAAACTGTTTTTT.

The J gene is TRBJ2-6, the V gene TRBV24-1; 9 bases align to TRBD1. This CDR3 region has 17 residues. With 5 bases clipped from V and 0 bases from J, the junction kept 4 bases outside the gene matches. Germline CDR1 KGHDR, CDR2 SFDVKD. The CDR3: CATSGGQGLSGANVLTF. The CDR3 DNA reads TGTGCCACCAGTGGGGGACAGGGACTCTCTGGGGCCAACGTCCTGACTTTC.

The V and J genes are TRBV9 and TRBJ2-5, with TRBD2 matching 8 bases. Germline CDR1 and CDR2: SGDLS and YYNGEE. This CDR3 region has 14 residues. With V trimmed by 0 bases and J by 4 bases, 2 bases remained unmatched. The CDR3 DNA follows: TGTGCCAGCAGCGTAGTGGCGGGAGGAGAGACCCAGTACTTC. It translates to CASSVVAGGETQYF.

The chain joins TRBV15 to TRBJ2-2; 10 nucleotides align to TRBD1. The CDR3 has 17 amino acids. Germline-derived CDR1 and CDR2 are LNHNV and YYDKDF (reference sequence). V dropped 5 bases and J dropped 0; count of bases not matched to a gene: 6. The chain's CDR3 is CATSARQGAPNTGELFF. DNA of the CDR3: TGTGCCACCAGCGCTCGACAGGGGGCGCCGAACACCGGGGAGCTGTTTTTT.

The V and J genes are TRBV18 and TRBJ2-7; TRBD2 matches at 9 bases. V was pared by 3 bases and J by 6 bases, with 3 bases of the junction left unmatched. The CDR3 is 13 amino acids. The germline V gene has CDR1 KGHSH and CDR2 LQKENI. The CDR3: CASSPGLAGEQYF. CDR3 in DNA: TGTGCCAGCTCACCGGGACTAGCTGGCGAGCAGTACTTC.

The CDR3 sequence is CATSRGPAGDYEQYF. CDR3 bases: TGTGCCACCAGCAGAGGGCCAGCGGGAGACTACGAGCAGTACTTC. The J gene is TRBJ2-7, the V gene TRBV15; 8 positions agree with TRBD2. This CDR3 region has 15 residues. Germline loops: CDR1 LNHNV, CDR2 YYDKDF (reference sequence). J gave up 3 bases and V 1 base, and 5 bases lay outside the gene matches. Full variable domain (outside the CDR3, taken from reference TRBV15 and TRBJ2-7): DAMVIQNPRYQVTQFGKPVTLSCSQTLNHNVMYWYQQKSSQAPKLLFHYYDKDFNNEADTPDNFQSRRPNTSFCFLDIRSPGLGDTAMYLCATSRGPAGDYEQYFGPGTRLTVT.

The chain is built from TRBV18 and TRBJ1-2; 8 bases fit TRBD1. Trimming removed 3 bases from V and 1 base from J; junction bases left unmatched: 13. The CDR3 sequence is 18 residues long. CDR1 KGHSH and CDR2 LQKENI come from the germline V gene. CDR3 sequence reads: CASSPTSSSGQGNYGYTF. The CDR3, as DNA: TGTGCCAGCTCACCTACTTCTTCATCCGGACAGGGTAACTATGGCTACACCTTC.

The sample holds one count of this clone. This rearrangement joins TRBV5-1 to TRBJ2-3, with 11 bases lining up with TRBD2. Germline lookup yields CDR1 SGHRS and CDR2 YFSETQ. Trimming removed 4 bases from V and 5 bases from J; junction bases left unmatched: 6. This CDR3 has 15 residues. The CDR3 region is CASSQTSGMVDTQYF. CDR3 DNA: TGCGCCAGCAGCCAGACTAGCGGGATGGTAGATACGCAGTATTTT.

V is TRBV27 and J is TRBJ2-3; tentatively, D is TRBD2 (5 bases). CDR3 size: 14 residues. V lost 4 bases and J lost 1, with 9 bases in between. Germline values: CDR1 MNHEY, CDR2 SMNVEV (reference sequence). CDR3 protein: CASSSAGRTDTQYF. CDR3 coding DNA: TGTGCCAGCAGTTCTGCGGGTCGCACAGATACGCAGTATTTT.

The chain carries TRBV20-1 and TRBJ1-2, with TRBD1 matching over 7 bases. CDR3 length: 15 amino acids. Germline V gene data show CDR1 as DFQATT and CDR2 as SNEGSKA (reference sequence). The V gene end was trimmed by 3 bases and the J gene end by 7 bases; junction bases not matched to a gene: 14. This CDR3 reads CSASKPGGGFGGYTF. CDR3 bases: TGCAGTGCTAGTAAGCCAGGGGGTGGCTTTGGTGGCTACACCTTC.

This chain joins TRBV11-1 and TRBJ1-1; a weak D match, TRBD1 (6 bases). The CDR3 has 13 amino acids. Germline V gene data show CDR1 as SGHAT and CDR2 as FQDESV (reference sequence). V lost 3 bases and J 8 bases, leaving 13 bases between the germline ends. CDR3 sequence (DNA): TGTGCCAGCAGCTTCGCCTCGGACAGAGAAGCTTTCTTT. Protein sequence: CASSFASDREAFF.

J is TRBJ1-2 and V is TRBV19; D perhaps matches TRBD1 (6 bases). The CDR3 sequence is 14 residues long. Looked up from germline, CDR1 is LNHDA and CDR2 is SQIVND (reference sequence). V was clipped by 7 bases and J by 2 bases, with 14 bases between them. CDR3 bases: TGTGCCAGTAACCTTGGACAGACCAACTATGGCTACACCTTC. It translates to CASNLGQTNYGYTF.

V is TRBV6-2 or TRBV6-3 and J is TRBJ2-3; the match to TRBD2 covers 8 bases. Germline V gene sequence: CDR1 MNHEY, CDR2 SVGEGT. This CDR3 contains 20 residues. V was pared by 1 base and J by 2 bases, with 17 bases of the junction left unmatched. The CDR3 DNA follows: TGTGCCAGCAGTTACTACCCGTGGGGGCGGAGTAGCGGGATCACAGATACGCAGTATTTT. This gives the protein CASSYYPWGRSSGITDTQYF.

The rearrangement joins TRBV6-2 or TRBV6-3 to TRBJ1-2; D is unresolved. The germline gives CDR1 MNHEY, CDR2 SVGEGT. This CDR3 has 13 residues. V gave up 6 bases and J gave up 4 bases, with 12 bases separating them. CDR3 coding DNA: TGTGCCAGCAGCCGCACGGTACCCTATGGCTACACCTTC. It translates to CASSRTVPYGYTF.

J is TRBJ1-5 and V is TRBV15; TRBD1 aligns across 8 bases. The CDR3 is 15 amino acids. The ends lost 0 bases at V and 6 bases at J; junction bases unmatched: 4. Germline V gene data show CDR1 as LNHNV and CDR2 as YYDKDF (reference sequence). For the CDR3, the DNA is TGTGCCACCAGCAGAGAGCAGGGGGCTCGTCAGCCCCAGCATTTT. This sequence encodes CATSREQGARQPQHF.

The rearrangement joins TRBV18 to TRBJ2-5; D is unclear. CDR1 is KGHSH and CDR2 is LQKENI in the germline V gene. The CDR3 loop spans 14 amino acids. Trimming left V 1 base short and J 2 bases short, with 8 bases between. CDR3 loop: CASSPLTRQETQYF. The CDR3 bases are TGTGCCAGCTCACCACTTACACGACAAGAGACCCAGTACTTC.